This T cell receptor (beta chain) was recovered during a study of blood T cell repertoires in COVID-19. Under the authors' procedure: Amplification from reference gene primers served as the basis for estimated nucleated cell counts. TCRdb keeps only in-frame clones here, not all; method: immunoSEQ multiplex PCR. Clone size and the V and J calls come from that table; the DNA yielded D and trimming. Of fewer than 80,000 clones listed, roughly 78% were seen once; the top ten hold 5% to 6%. The V end lost 1 base, the J end lost 1 base, and 4 bases lay between the germline ends. The CDR3 has 13 amino acids. The germline gives CDR1 LGHNA, CDR2 YSLEER.

The sequence was obtained from an elderly woman with active or convalescent COVID-19. The material sequenced was peripheral blood. V usage is TRBV4-3 and J usage is TRBJ2-5; D is unclear. CDR3 loop: CASSQGPQETQYF. As DNA, the CDR3 is TGCGCCAGCAGCCAAGGGCCCCAAGAGACCCAGTACTTC.